This entry lists 30 T cell receptor beta chains sequenced from one sample in a study of CD8 T cells in Susac syndrome. RNA in amounts of about 0.5 to 1 ug was reverse transcribed with random hexamers. MiXCR, run by TCRdb on the immunoSEQ multiplex PCR reads, gives a single entry per CDR3 protein. There are approximately 200,000 distinct CDR3 sequences in the sample; roughly 94% occur only once, and just over 0.08% lies in the top ten. Specimen: CD4+ T cells from PBMCs. The receptors here all came from a human donor with multiple sclerosis.

The chain employs TRBV6-1 and TRBJ1-2, with a weak D call TRBD1 (5 bases). V lost 4 bases, J lost 3 bases, and 12 bases lay in between. The CDR3 length is 14 residues. The germline CDR1 and CDR2 sequences are MNHNS and SASEGT. CDR3 DNA sequence: TGTGCCAGCAGTGTACGACAGTCAGACTATGGCTACACCTTC. This sequence encodes CASSVRQSDYGYTF.

J is TRBJ1-2 and V is TRBV4-1, with TRBD1 matching 7 bases. From germline, CDR1 is MGHRA and CDR2 YSYEKL. The CDR3 has 15 residues. The trim removed 6 bases at V and 3 bases at J, leaving 10 bases unmatched. The CDR3 DNA reads TGCGCCAGCAGTATAGGGGCAGGGGGGGACTATGGCTACACCTTC. It is translated as CASSIGAGGDYGYTF.

CDR3 nucleotides: TGTGCCAGCAGTTTCTTGTCTCGTCGAGGTGGCTACACCTTC. Encoded protein: CASSFLSRRGGYTF. The chain joins TRBV12-3 or TRBV12-4 to TRBJ1-2; D is ambiguous. The CDR3 spans 14 residues. V lost 3 bases and J lost 7, with 15 bases in between.

The chain combines TRBV20-1 with TRBJ2-3; TRBD2 agrees at 8 bases. The CDR3 loop spans 15 amino acids. Germline V gene data show CDR1 as DFQATT and CDR2 as SNEGSKA (reference sequence). V lost 7 bases to trimming and J lost 7 bases; unmatched junction nucleotides: 16. This CDR3 is CSVSPGTSAQHTQYF. The DNA for the CDR3 is TGCAGTGTCTCCCCCGGGACTAGTGCACAACATACGCAGTATTTT.

The J gene is TRBJ2-2, the V gene TRBV29-1; unclear D gene. The CDR3 totals 11 residues. Between the trimmed V and J ends, which lost 6 bases and 4 bases, there was a span of 6 bases. Germline V gives CDR1 SQVTM, CDR2 ANQGSEA. The CDR3, as DNA: TGCAGCGTGGGTTCCACCGGGGAGCTGTTTTTT. Protein: CSVGSTGELFF.

The rearrangement uses TRBV11-2 and TRBJ1-6; no definite D call. This CDR3 spans 13 amino acids. Trimming took off 2 bases at V and 10 bases at J, with 9 bases between the two ends. CDR1 and CDR2 from the germline V gene are SGHAT and FQNNGV. The CDR3 coding sequence is TGTGCCAGCAGCTTAAACGGGGAATCACCCCTCCACTTT. It specifies CASSLNGESPLHF.

This sequence joins TRBV20-1 and TRBJ2-3; perhaps TRBD2 as D (7 bases). The CDR3 covers 12 residues. Germline V CDR1 and CDR2: DFQATT, SNEGSKA (reference sequence). The V and J ends lost 4 bases and 14 bases respectively, with 19 bases between them. The CDR3 DNA sequence: TGCAGTGCTATGTACGGGGGGCCGTCGGCGTATTTT. As protein: CSAMYGGPSAYF.

The chain combines TRBV20-1 with TRBJ2-5, with D possibly being TRBD1 (8 bases). The germline CDR1 and CDR2 sequences are DFQATT and SNEGSKA (reference sequence). V was trimmed by 6 bases and J by 3 bases, leaving 14 bases between them. This CDR3 comprises 13 residues. CDR3 in DNA: TGCAGTGCGTACAGGGGGAGGGAAGAGACCCAGTACTTC. It codes for CSAYRGREETQYF.

This chain connects TRBV10-2 to TRBJ2-1; no definite D call. This CDR3 has 12 amino acids. The V and J ends lost 2 bases and 9 bases respectively, with 8 bases between them. CDR1 and CDR2 from the germline V gene are WSHSY and SAAADI. The CDR3, as DNA: TGCGCCAGCAGTGAGATGAGGACTGAGCAGTTCTTC. Translating it yields CASSEMRTEQFF.

The chain joins TRBV11-2 to TRBJ1-6, with D unclear. From germline, CDR1 is SGHAT and CDR2 FQNNGV. The germline V and J ends were trimmed by 0 bases and 7 bases, with 10 bases remaining between them. This CDR3 comprises 15 residues. The chain's CDR3 is CASSLDPAANSPLHF. The CDR3 DNA reads as TGTGCCAGCAGCTTAGATCCCGCGGCCAATTCACCCCTCCACTTT.

The rearrangement links TRBV20-1 to TRBJ2-5; 7 bases align to TRBD2. Germline assignment: CDR1 DFQATT and CDR2 SNEGSKA (reference sequence). The CDR3 covers 14 residues. V shed 1 base, J shed 5 bases, and the junction held 7 bases outside the gene matches. CDR3 bases: TGCAGTGCTAGAGTAACAGCGGGGCGGGAGACCCAGTACTTC. Protein: CSARVTAGRETQYF.

In its sample, this clonotype was seen once. The V gene is TRBV9, the J gene TRBJ2-3; TRBD2 matches 10 bases. CDR1 and CDR2 (germline): SGDLS, YYNGEE. Germline trimming cut 0 bases from V and 2 bases from J; bases unmatched to any gene: 6. CDR3 length equals 17 residues. The CDR3 loop is CASSVGTSGAYTDTQYF. Here the CDR3 DNA reads TGTGCCAGCAGCGTAGGTACTAGCGGGGCGTACACAGATACGCAGTATTTT.

The chain links TRBV5-4 to TRBJ2-1; a weak D match, TRBD1 (6 bases). Trimming cost V 3 bases and J 6 bases, with 16 bases left between them. This CDR3 region has 15 residues. Germline lookup yields CDR1 SGHNT and CDR2 YYREEE (reference sequence). This CDR3 is CASSSHTTGRNEQFF. The CDR3, as DNA: TGTGCCAGCAGCTCCCATACCACAGGGCGCAATGAGCAGTTCTTC.

The chain employs TRBV15 and TRBJ2-1, with D unresolved. Trimming removed 6 bases from V and 0 bases from J, with 18 bases in between. The length of the CDR3 is 17 residues. From germline, CDR1 is LNHNV and CDR2 YYDKDF (reference sequence). The CDR3, as DNA: TGTGCCACCAGACCCTACGGCAGATCAAGCTCCTACAATGAGCAGTTCTTC. Translated: CATRPYGRSSSYNEQFF.

This clonotype was detected once. The rearrangement links TRBV5-6 to TRBJ1-6; D gene ambiguous. The germline V gene encodes CDR1 SGHDT and CDR2 YYEEEE. The CDR3 consists of 13 residues. Between the trimmed V and J ends, which lost 4 bases and 13 bases, there was a span of 15 bases. CDR3: CASSLKSVGPLHF. Written as DNA, the CDR3 is TGTGCCAGCAGCCTAAAATCTGTGGGTCCCCTCCACTTT. The full variable domain, with the rest looked up from reference TRBV5-6 and TRBJ1-6, is DAGVTQSPTHLIKTRGQQVTLRCSPKSGHDTVSWYQQALGQGPQFIFQYYEEEERQRGNFPDRFSGHQFPNYSSELNVNALLLGDSALYLCASSLKSVGPLHFGNGTRLTVT.

The rearrangement uses TRBV29-1 and TRBJ1-2; 9 nucleotides line up with TRBD1. The CDR3 extends over 11 amino acids. The V gene end was trimmed by 4 bases and the J gene end by 10 bases; junction bases not matched to a gene: 4. Germline V gene lookup returns CDR1 SQVTM and CDR2 ANQGSEA. The chain's CDR3 is CSVGGQGYYTF. DNA of the CDR3: TGCAGCGTTGGGGGACAGGGATACTACACCTTC.

The chain couples TRBV30 to TRBJ2-7; D call uncertain. There are 12 residues in the CDR3. V lost 2 bases to trimming and J lost 7 bases, with 12 bases between them. In germline, CDR1 is GTSNPN, CDR2 SVGIG (reference sequence). CDR3 nucleotide sequence: TGTGCCTGGAGTACTGGCCGCGTTGAGCAGTACTTC. The encoded protein is CAWSTGRVEQYF.

The chain employs TRBV29-1 and TRBJ2-3; TRBD2 aligns across 10 bases. The CDR3 spans 15 residues. Germline V gene sequence: CDR1 SQVTM, CDR2 ANQGSEA. Trimming cost V 6 bases and J 1 base; bases outside gene matches: 7. For the CDR3, the DNA is TGCAGCGTATGTACTAGCGGGGACTGCACAGATACGCAGTATTTT. This translates into CSVCTSGDCTDTQYF.

The CDR3 loop is CASSQDRGPREQFF. The CDR3 region has the DNA TGTGCCAGCAGCCAAGACAGGGGACCGCGGGAGCAGTTCTTC. V is TRBV3-1 and J is TRBJ2-1; D may be TRBD1 (6 bases). Trimming removed 0 bases from V and 10 bases from J, with 13 bases in between. The CDR3 sequence is 14 residues long. The germline V gene has CDR1 LGHDT and CDR2 YNNKEL (reference sequence).

The chain uses TRBV12-3 or TRBV12-4 and TRBJ2-7; 8 bases are a match to TRBD1. With V trimmed by 5 bases and J by 6 bases, 6 bases remained unmatched. The CDR3 is made up of 13 amino acids. The chain's CDR3 is CASSQTGVGEQYV. CDR3 sequence (DNA): TGTGCCAGCAGTCAGACAGGGGTTGGCGAGCAGTACGTC.

V gene TRBV24-1 combines with J gene TRBJ2-2; 7 bases are a match to TRBD1. The CDR3 spans 17 residues. After removal of 1 base from V and 2 bases from J, the junction contained 6 bases not matched to a gene. Germline CDR1 and CDR2: KGHDR and SFDVKD. CDR3 sequence: CATSDFPGGINTGELFF. CDR3 in DNA: TGTGCCACCAGTGATTTCCCAGGGGGTATTAACACCGGGGAGCTGTTTTTT.

The chain uses TRBV2 and TRBJ2-2; D remains ambiguous. With 2 bases removed from V and 6 bases from J, the gap between germline ends came to 4 bases. The CDR3 loop spans 12 amino acids. CDR1 is SNHLY, CDR2 FYNNEI, per germline. The CDR3 region has the DNA TGTGCCAGCAGTGAAATGGCCGGGGAGCTGTTTTTT. The encoded protein is CASSEMAGELFF.

The rearrangement joins TRBV7-9 to TRBJ2-1; D remains unclear. Trimming removed 0 bases at V and 10 bases at J, with 10 bases between. The length of the CDR3 is 13 residues. From germline, CDR1 is SEHNR and CDR2 FQNEAQ (reference sequence). CDR3 sequence reads: CASSLARATEQFF. The CDR3 DNA is TGTGCCAGCAGCTTAGCACGGGCCACCGAGCAGTTCTTC.

The chain has TRBV12-3 or TRBV12-4 and TRBJ2-5, with TRBD1 as a possible D gene (6 bases). This CDR3 spans 12 amino acids. The V and J ends lost 4 bases and 5 bases respectively, with 8 bases between them. The CDR3, as DNA: TGTGCCAGCAGTTACGGACAGGAGACCCAGTACTTC. It translates to CASSYGQETQYF.

CDR3 sequence reads: CASSSGTVNSPLHF. Written as DNA, the CDR3 is TGTGCCAGCAGCTCAGGGACAGTTAATTCACCCCTCCACTTT. The rearrangement joins TRBV5-4 to TRBJ1-6, with 7 bases that match TRBD1. The CDR3 is made up of 14 amino acids. Germline V gives CDR1 SGHNT, CDR2 YYREEE (reference sequence). After removal of 3 bases from V and 6 bases from J, the junction contained 3 bases not matched to a gene.

The chain recombines TRBV20-1 with TRBJ2-7; D tentatively reads TRBD1 or TRBD2 (6 bases each). Germline lookup yields CDR1 DFQATT and CDR2 SNEGSKA (reference sequence). Deletions cut 4 bases from V and 2 bases from J, with 18 bases between. This CDR3 spans 15 amino acids. The chain's CDR3 is CSAIPARGDTYEQYF. CDR3 in DNA: TGCAGTGCTATCCCGGCGAGGGGGGATACCTACGAGCAGTACTTC.

The rearrangement uses TRBV30 and TRBJ1-2; D remains ambiguous. Germline lookup yields CDR1 GTSNPN and CDR2 SVGIG (reference sequence). There are 13 residues in the CDR3. Trimming cost V 2 bases and J 6 bases, with 13 bases left between them. This CDR3 reads CAWSRDLANGYTF. The CDR3 nucleotides are TGTGCCTGGAGTAGAGACCTGGCCAATGGCTACACCTTC.

V and J are TRBV5-1 and TRBJ2-5; 7 nucleotides agree with TRBD2. The germline V gene has CDR1 SGHRS and CDR2 YFSETQ. The CDR3 runs to 17 residues. The junction had 14 bases not matched to a gene; V was cut back by 4 bases and J by 2 bases. The CDR3 coding sequence is TGCGCCAGCAGCCCCGTTTACGGGGGGATGGGACAAGAGACCCAGTACTTC. It translates to CASSPVYGGMGQETQYF. Full variable domain (remainder filled in from reference TRBV5-1 and TRBJ2-5): KAGVTQTPRYLIKTRGQQVTLSCSPISGHRSVSWYQQTPGQGLQFLFEYFSETQRNKGNFPGRFSGRQFSNSRSEMNVSTLELGDSALYLCASSPVYGGMGQETQYFGPGTRLLVL.

CDR3 sequence reads: CSVEPTSGGASSTDTQYF. Written as DNA, the CDR3 is TGCAGCGTTGAACCGACTAGCGGGGGAGCATCTAGCACAGATACGCAGTATTTT. This chain connects TRBV29-1 to TRBJ2-3, with 12 bases lining up with TRBD2. The J segment lost 0 bases and the V segment lost 2 bases, leaving 9 bases of the junction unmatched. Germline V gene lookup returns CDR1 SQVTM and CDR2 ANQGSEA. CDR3 length: 18 amino acids.

V gene TRBV20-1 combines with J gene TRBJ2-7, with a tentative D call TRBD1 (6 bases). The CDR3 contains 13 residues. V shed 3 bases and J shed 6 bases, with 15 bases lying between them. Germline V lookup: CDR1 DFQATT, CDR2 SNEGSKA (reference sequence). The CDR3 region is CSASLDRFGEQYF. The CDR3 nucleotides are TGCAGTGCTAGCCTCGACAGGTTTGGCGAGCAGTACTTC.